These 29 T cell receptor beta chains were sequenced from one sample in a study of blood T cell repertoires in COVID-19. Sequencing was performed with immunoSEQ multiplex PCR; in TCRdb, only in-frame clones are kept and a portion is missing. The sample lists 150,000 to 170,000 clones; roughly 84% were seen once. Sequenced input: peripheral blood. These receptors originate from a woman aged 60-70 years with COVID-19, enrolled during active disease.

The rearrangement joins TRBV7-3 to TRBJ2-1; 14 bases line up with TRBD2. The germline V gene encodes CDR1 SGHTA and CDR2 FQGTGA. The CDR3 covers 15 residues. The V segment lost 5 bases and the J segment 9 bases; nucleotides outside the gene matches: 6. The chain's CDR3 is CASSPTSGRAGEQFF. CDR3 in DNA: TGTGCCAGCAGCCCGACTAGCGGGAGGGCCGGTGAGCAGTTCTTC.

This clone was observed once. This chain uses TRBV9 with TRBJ1-5; TRBD1 aligns across 7 bases. This CDR3 region has 15 residues. J lost 3 bases, V lost 2 bases, and 5 bases had no gene match. From germline, CDR1 is SGDLS and CDR2 YYNGEE. CDR3 bases: TGTGCCAGCAGCGTGACCGGACAGGACAATCAGCCCCAGCATTTT. This encodes CASSVTGQDNQPQHF. The full variable domain, its missing parts supplied by reference TRBV9 and TRBJ1-5, is DSGVTQTPKHLITATGQRVTLRCSPRSGDLSVYWYQQSLDQGLQFLIQYYNGEERAKGNILERFSAQQFPDLHSELNLSSLELGDSALYFCASSVTGQDNQPQHFGDGTRLSIL.

The V gene is TRBV27, the J gene TRBJ2-3; no firm D call. Trimming took 4 bases from V and 7 from J, leaving 12 bases between them. This CDR3 spans 13 amino acids. Germline assignment: CDR1 MNHEY and CDR2 SMNVEV (reference sequence). The CDR3 DNA follows: TGTGCCAGCAGTTCGATACTGGGCAATACGCAGTATTTT. Its protein product is CASSSILGNTQYF.

The chain links TRBV6-5 to TRBJ2-7; tentatively, D is TRBD2 (5 bases). This CDR3 spans 15 amino acids. V was trimmed by 9 bases and J by 0 bases, leaving 18 bases between them. Germline CDR1 is MNHEY and CDR2 is SVGAGI. The CDR3 sequence is CASRGVATSSYEQYF. DNA for the CDR3: TGTGCCAGTAGAGGAGTAGCGACGAGCTCCTACGAGCAGTACTTC.

The rearrangement links TRBV6-2 or TRBV6-3 to TRBJ2-7; 7 bases are a match to TRBD2. J gave up 2 bases and V 4 bases, and 11 bases lay outside the gene matches. The CDR3 has 16 amino acids. CDR1 MNHEY and CDR2 SVGEGT come from the germline V gene. Here the CDR3 reads CASSFSYLGLAYEQYF. In DNA form, the CDR3 reads TGTGCCAGCAGTTTCTCATACCTAGGACTAGCCTACGAGCAGTACTTC.

The J gene is TRBJ2-5, the V gene TRBV7-9; maybe TRBD2 (6 bases). The germline V gene encodes CDR1 SEHNR and CDR2 FQNEAQ (reference sequence). The CDR3 extends over 14 amino acids. With 6 bases removed from V and 0 bases from J, the gap between germline ends came to 11 bases. The CDR3 spells CASSYRGNQETQYF. For the CDR3, the DNA is TGTGCCAGCAGTTACCGCGGGAACCAAGAGACCCAGTACTTC.

This clone was detected once. The chain links TRBV6-5 to TRBJ2-2; 10 bases are shared with TRBD2. Losses at the gene ends were 1 base for V and 7 bases for J; bases not matched to a gene: 3. This CDR3 is 15 amino acids long. In germline, CDR1 is MNHEY, CDR2 SVGAGI. The CDR3 loop reads CASSYFGTSVGELFF. CDR3 bases: TGTGCCAGCAGTTACTTTGGGACTAGCGTCGGGGAGCTGTTTTTT.

This chain joins TRBV6-6 and TRBJ2-3; 9 bases are shared with TRBD1. This CDR3 region has 15 residues. Germline V gene lookup returns CDR1 MNHNY and CDR2 SVGAGI (reference sequence). The J segment lost 1 base and the V segment lost 6 bases, leaving 5 bases of the junction unmatched. Here the CDR3 reads CASSLQGAGTDTQYF. The CDR3 coding sequence is TGTGCCAGCAGCTTACAGGGGGCAGGCACAGATACGCAGTATTTT.

The genes are TRBV5-1 and TRBJ2-1, with TRBD2 identical over 11 bases. After removal of 1 base from V and 4 bases from J, the junction contained 4 bases not matched to a gene. CDR3 length equals 16 residues. Germline CDR1 and CDR2: SGHRS and YFSETQ. CDR3 bases: TGCGCCAGCAGCTTGCTATCTAGCGGGGGGTACAATGAGCAGTTCTTC. Translating gives CASSLLSSGGYNEQFF.

The V gene is TRBV2, the J gene TRBJ1-2; possibly TRBD1 for D (5 bases). The germline V gene has CDR1 SNHLY and CDR2 FYNNEI. This CDR3 is 13 amino acids long. The V end was cut by 6 bases, the J end by 3 bases, with 11 bases between. The CDR3 here is CASRDGGDYGYTF. In DNA, the CDR3 is TGTGCCAGCAGGGACGGGGGGGACTATGGCTACACCTTC.

The chain couples TRBV6-1 to TRBJ1-5, with D tentatively TRBD1 (5 bases). Germline V gene data show CDR1 as MNHNS and CDR2 as SASEGT. This CDR3 is 16 amino acids long. The ends were cut back, 3 bases at V and 3 bases at J, with 15 bases in the middle. CDR3 bases: TGTGCCAGCAGTGACCCGTCAAGGGGTACCAATCAGCCCCAGCATTTT. Its translation: CASSDPSRGTNQPQHF.

The chain employs TRBV19 and TRBJ1-1; TRBD1 matches 7 bases. The CDR3 totals 15 residues. J was trimmed by 0 bases and V by 7 bases; bases with no gene match: 8. Germline CDR1 and CDR2: LNHDA and SQIVND (reference sequence). This CDR3 reads CASTQQGWVNTEAFF. CDR3 sequence (DNA): TGTGCCAGTACCCAACAGGGGTGGGTGAACACTGAAGCTTTCTTT.

The V gene is TRBV19, the J gene TRBJ1-2, with 7 bases fitting TRBD1. CDR3 length equals 16 residues. V lost 3 bases and J lost 3; bases outside the gene matches: 10. Germline V gene sequence: CDR1 LNHDA, CDR2 SQIVND (reference sequence). The CDR3 bases are TGTGCCAGTAGTATTATGGGACAGACTCCGTACTATGGCTACACCTTC. This translates into CASSIMGQTPYYGYTF. Full variable domain (rest looked up from reference TRBV19 and TRBJ1-2): DGGITQSPKYLFRKEGQNVTLSCEQNLNHDAMYWYRQDPGQGLRLIYYSQIVNDFQKGDIAEGYSVSREKKESFPLTVTSAQKNPTAFYLCASSIMGQTPYYGYTFGSGTRLTVV.

The chain carries TRBV10-3 and TRBJ2-2, with D possibly being TRBD2 (6 bases). Germline values: CDR1 ENHRY, CDR2 SYGVKD. The CDR3 is 15 residues long. Trimming pared 3 bases from V and 0 bases from J, leaving 8 bases between. The CDR3 protein is CAISDGGANTGELFF. CDR3 coding DNA: TGTGCCATCAGTGATGGAGGGGCGAACACCGGGGAGCTGTTTTTT.

The V and J genes are TRBV10-2 and TRBJ2-7, with D possibly matching TRBD2 (5 bases). The CDR3 runs 15 residues. V was cut by 6 bases and J by 2 bases, with 17 bases left in between. Germline CDR1 and CDR2: WSHSY and SAAADI. DNA for the CDR3: TGCGCCAGCAGGCTCTTCCGAACCGGGACCTACGAGCAGTACGTC. This gives the protein CASRLFRTGTYEQYV.

This rearrangement joins TRBV15 to TRBJ2-7, with 8 bases that match TRBD2. CDR3 length: 16 residues. Germline trimming cut 3 bases from V and 2 bases from J; bases unmatched to any gene: 9. Germline loops: CDR1 LNHNV, CDR2 YYDKDF (reference sequence). CDR3 region: CATSRIAGGPTYEQYF. CDR3 coding DNA: TGTGCCACCAGCAGGATCGCGGGAGGCCCTACCTACGAGCAGTACTTC.

This clone was seen a few times. V is TRBV25-1 and J is TRBJ1-1; possible D gene TRBD1, 5 bases. CDR1 MGHDK and CDR2 SYGVNS come from the germline V gene. The CDR3 runs to 16 residues. The V end lost 3 bases, the J end lost 1 base, and 15 bases lay between the germline ends. The CDR3 DNA is TGTGCCAGCAGTGATTTCCCGGGACTCCCGAACACTGAAGCTTTCTTT. Translation gives CASSDFPGLPNTEAFF.

This chain joins TRBV6-6 and TRBJ1-4; D not certain. CDR3 length equals 14 residues. The germline gives CDR1 MNHNY, CDR2 SVGAGI (reference sequence). V was trimmed by 5 bases and J by 7 bases, leaving 14 bases between them. The CDR3 nucleotides are TGTGCCAGCAGTCTCCAAGGAGGGAGTGAAAAACTGTTTTTT. This translates into CASSLQGGSEKLFF.

This chain joins TRBV5-4 and TRBJ1-2; TRBD1 agrees at 7 bases. Trimming took 0 bases from V and 4 from J; bases not matched to a gene: 6. Looked up from germline, CDR1 is SGHNT and CDR2 is YYREEE (reference sequence). The CDR3 contains 15 residues. The CDR3 region is CASSLAKGDSYGYTF. CDR3 sequence (DNA): TGTGCCAGCAGCTTGGCCAAAGGGGACAGCTATGGCTACACCTTC.

The V and J genes are TRBV6-5 and TRBJ1-1; D may be TRBD1 (5 bases). The CDR3 is 13 residues long. Germline lookup yields CDR1 MNHEY and CDR2 SVGAGI. V gave up 6 bases and J gave up 4 bases, with 12 bases separating them. CDR3 residues: CASRGGQGTEAFF. CDR3 nucleotide sequence: TGTGCCAGCAGGGGTGGGCAGGGCACTGAAGCTTTCTTT.

This clone was observed once. V and J are TRBV12-3 or TRBV12-4 and TRBJ1-4; 10 bases map to TRBD1. The junction had 2 bases not matched to a gene; V was cut back by 6 bases and J by 7 bases. This CDR3 is built from 13 residues. In DNA, the CDR3 is TGTGCCAGCAGAAGGACAGGGGGTGAAAAACTGTTTTTT. It encodes CASRRTGGEKLFF.

V is TRBV27 and J is TRBJ1-2; 9 nucleotides line up with TRBD1. Germline trimming cut 4 bases from V and 2 bases from J; bases unmatched to any gene: 5. Germline-derived CDR1 and CDR2 are MNHEY and SMNVEV (reference sequence). This CDR3 has 15 amino acids. The CDR3 loop is CASSSHGQGNYGYTF. DNA for the CDR3: TGTGCCAGCAGTTCCCATGGACAGGGGAACTATGGCTACACCTTC.

The V call is TRBV11-2, the J call TRBJ1-5; TRBD1 aligns across 8 bases. The CDR3 consists of 13 residues. Germline V gives CDR1 SGHAT, CDR2 FQNNGV. With V trimmed by 5 bases and J by 7 bases, 4 bases remained unmatched. For the CDR3, the DNA is TGTGCCAGCAGCCCAGGGGGCAGGCAGCCCCAGCATTTT. Residues: CASSPGGRQPQHF. Filled out from reference TRBV11-2 and TRBJ1-5, the complete variable domain reads EAGVAQSPRYKIIEKRQSVAFWCNPISGHATLYWYQQILGQGPKLLIQFQNNGVVDDSQLPKDRFSAERLKGVDSTLKIQPAKLEDSAVYLCASSPGGRQPQHFGDGTRLSIL.

A single count supports this clone. CDR3 protein: CASSYRRKGMGGYTF. The DNA of the CDR3 is TGTGCCAGCAGTTACCGGAGGAAGGGTATGGGTGGCTACACCTTC. The chain recombines TRBV6-5 with TRBJ1-2; D gene unclear. Looked up from germline, CDR1 is MNHEY and CDR2 is SVGAGI. Trimming shortened V by 2 bases and J by 7 bases, and 17 bases separated the two germline ends. The CDR3 spans 15 residues.

The chain has TRBV5-6 and TRBJ1-1; D unclear. Looked up from germline, CDR1 is SGHDT and CDR2 is YYEEEE. The CDR3 is 12 amino acids. Trimming removed 5 bases at V and 4 bases at J, with 9 bases between. The CDR3 DNA reads TGTGCCAGCAGTCGCCGACTCACTGAAGCTTTCTTT. It codes for CASSRRLTEAFF.

This clone was seen a handful of times. The chain joins TRBV5-1 to TRBJ1-2; 7 bases are shared with TRBD1. Germline V lookup: CDR1 SGHRS, CDR2 YFSETQ. The CDR3 length is 15 residues. Losses at the gene ends were 5 bases for V and 6 bases for J; bases not matched to a gene: 13. Here the CDR3 DNA reads TGCGCCAGCAGGTCGCCTGACAGGGTATCTGATGGCTACACCTTC. Translated, it gives CASRSPDRVSDGYTF.

J is TRBJ1-2 and V is TRBV7-9; 7 nucleotides match TRBD1. CDR3 size: 13 residues. Unmatched junction bases numbered 8, after V lost 11 bases and J lost 2 bases. Germline CDR1 SEHNR, CDR2 FQNEAQ (reference sequence). As DNA, the CDR3 is TGTGCCGGAGGACAGGACGTAAACTATGGCTACACCTTC. Translating gives CAGGQDVNYGYTF.

The gene calls are TRBV14 and TRBJ2-3, with 7 bases matching TRBD2. The CDR3 contains 17 residues. CDR1 is SGHDN and CDR2 is FVKESK in the germline V gene. V was clipped by 0 bases and J by 5 bases; unmatched bases: 11. The CDR3 coding sequence is TGTGCCAGCAGCCAAGATTCGGGCGGGGGTCGATTAGATACGCAGTATTTT. Its protein product is CASSQDSGGGRLDTQYF.

This chain joins TRBV11-3 and TRBJ2-1; D perhaps matches TRBD2 (6 bases). The CDR3 runs to 15 residues. The germline V gene encodes CDR1 SGHNT and CDR2 YENEEA. The V end lost 0 bases, the J end lost 0 bases, and 6 bases lay between the germline ends. CDR3 sequence (DNA): TGTGCCAGCAGCTTAGACGGGAGCTCCTACAATGAGCAGTTCTTC. Amino acids: CASSLDGSSYNEQFF.